One T cell receptor (beta chain) is described in this entry. The entry originates in a study of blood T cell repertoires in COVID-19. Across 20 to 25 US areas, participants ranged in age from 18 to 89 years. Generated by immunoSEQ multiplex PCR, the TCRdb table keeps only in-frame clones and is missing some. The sample has about 400,000 clones, around 90% seen once; the top ten hold around 2.1%. The length of the CDR3 is 14 residues. Germline-derived CDR1 and CDR2 are SGHTA and FQGNSA. Trimming took off 5 bases at V and 5 bases at J, with 15 bases between the two ends. The chain couples TRBV7-2 to TRBJ1-1, with D maybe TRBD1 (6 bases). The receptor comes from a woman in her thirties or forties with acute COVID-19. The sequenced sample consisted of PBMCs or T cells enriched from blood (not recorded which). The CDR3 region has the DNA TGTGCCAGCAGCCTGGATACAGGGACAACTGAAGCTTTCTTT. Translating gives CASSLDTGTTEAFF.